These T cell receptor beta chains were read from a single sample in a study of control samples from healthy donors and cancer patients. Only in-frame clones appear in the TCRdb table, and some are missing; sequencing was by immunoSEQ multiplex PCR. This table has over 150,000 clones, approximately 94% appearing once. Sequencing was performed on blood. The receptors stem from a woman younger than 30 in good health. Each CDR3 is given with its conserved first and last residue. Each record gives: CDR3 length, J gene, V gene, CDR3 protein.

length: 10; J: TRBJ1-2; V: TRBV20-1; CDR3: CSARDSGYTF
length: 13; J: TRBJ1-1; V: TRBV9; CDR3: CASSKDNIAEAFF
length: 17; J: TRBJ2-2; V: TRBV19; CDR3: CASSIILGHTNTGELFF
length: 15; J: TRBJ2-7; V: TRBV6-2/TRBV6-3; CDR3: CASSYQGLTSYEQYF
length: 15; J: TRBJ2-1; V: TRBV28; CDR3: CASSLTSGTYNEQFF
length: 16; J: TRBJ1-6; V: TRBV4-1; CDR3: CASSQELQGGNSPLHF
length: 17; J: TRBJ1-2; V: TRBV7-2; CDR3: CASSLVQLRGSNYGYTF
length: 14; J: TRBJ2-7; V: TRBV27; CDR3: CASSLAGQLYEQYF
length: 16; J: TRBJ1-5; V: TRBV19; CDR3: CASSMVAVYSNQPQHF
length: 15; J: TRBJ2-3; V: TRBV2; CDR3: CASTLDRGGTDTQYF
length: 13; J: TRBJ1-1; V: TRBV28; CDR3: CATQGAWGTEAFF
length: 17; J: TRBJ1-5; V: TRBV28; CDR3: CASSSPGQRLSNQPQHF
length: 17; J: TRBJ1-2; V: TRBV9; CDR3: CASSVVGGEGPVGGYTF
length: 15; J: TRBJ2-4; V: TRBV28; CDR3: CASSTGKGAPFIQYF
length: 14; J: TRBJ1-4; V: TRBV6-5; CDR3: CASNTGTGDEKLFF
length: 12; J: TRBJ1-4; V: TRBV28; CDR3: CASSLMGSELFF
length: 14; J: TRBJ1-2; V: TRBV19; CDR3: CASSGGTRDYGYTF
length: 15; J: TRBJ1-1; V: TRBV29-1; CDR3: CSVESRYRAKAEAFF
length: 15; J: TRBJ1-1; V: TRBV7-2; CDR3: CASSFPLYRDTEAFF
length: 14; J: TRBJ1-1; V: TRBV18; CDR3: CASSGQGGGVEAFF
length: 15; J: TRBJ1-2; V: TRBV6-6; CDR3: CASSYPTGVVYGYTF
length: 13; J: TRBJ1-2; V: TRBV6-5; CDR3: CASSRDVNYGYTF
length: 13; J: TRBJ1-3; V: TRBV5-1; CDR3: CASSLADGNTIYF
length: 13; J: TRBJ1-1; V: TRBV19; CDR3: CASSVRGETEAFF
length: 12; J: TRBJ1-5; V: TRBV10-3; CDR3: CAISDRVEPQHF
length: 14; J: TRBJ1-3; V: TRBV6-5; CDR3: CASSPWDSQNTIYF
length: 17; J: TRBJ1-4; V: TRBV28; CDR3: CASSHDAGDRWNEKLFF
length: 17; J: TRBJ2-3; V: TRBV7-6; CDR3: CASSLVVRGLSPDTQYF
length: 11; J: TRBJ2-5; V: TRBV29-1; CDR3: CSVLAFETQYF
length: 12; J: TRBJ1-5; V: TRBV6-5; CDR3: CASNWEEGPQHF
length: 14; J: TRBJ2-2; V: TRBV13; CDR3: CASSPNPINQELFF
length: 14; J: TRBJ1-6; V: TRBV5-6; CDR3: CASSPRSDNSPLHF
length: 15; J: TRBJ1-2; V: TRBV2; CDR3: CASRDRGLPNYGYTF
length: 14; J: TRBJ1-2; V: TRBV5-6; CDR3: CASSTPGQNYGYTF
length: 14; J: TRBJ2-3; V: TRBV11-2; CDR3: CASSFDPATDTQYF
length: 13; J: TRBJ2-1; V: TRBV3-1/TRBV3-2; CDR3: CASSSKGINEQFF
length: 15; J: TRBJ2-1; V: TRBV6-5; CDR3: CASSRGQGAINEQFF
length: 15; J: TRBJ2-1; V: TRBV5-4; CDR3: CASSNRDSPSNEQFF
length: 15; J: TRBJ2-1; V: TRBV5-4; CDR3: CASSSTSGSYNEQFF
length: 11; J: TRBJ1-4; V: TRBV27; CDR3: CASSFYEKLFF
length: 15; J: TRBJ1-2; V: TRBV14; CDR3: CASSQDRTGIYGYTF
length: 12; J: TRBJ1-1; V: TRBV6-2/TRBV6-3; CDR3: CASSPSYTEAFF
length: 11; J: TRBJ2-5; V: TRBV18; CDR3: CASSPQETQYF
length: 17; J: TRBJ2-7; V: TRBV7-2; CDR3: CASSLTSGFLNSYEQYF
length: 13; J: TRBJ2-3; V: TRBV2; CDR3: CASTGLFSDTQYF
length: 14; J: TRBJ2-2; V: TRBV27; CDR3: CASSAYRGTGELFF
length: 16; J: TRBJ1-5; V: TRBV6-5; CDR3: CASSYVGGVGNQPQHF
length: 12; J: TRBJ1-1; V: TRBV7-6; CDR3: CASSSQQGSAFF
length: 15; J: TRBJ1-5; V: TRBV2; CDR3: CASSVGRLSVQPQHF
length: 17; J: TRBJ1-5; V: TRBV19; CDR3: CASSIWQGTQGGQPQHF